These 20 T cell receptor beta chains share one sample of origin, sequenced in a study of blood T cell repertoires in COVID-19 (dated by TCRdb to between 2020 and 2021). The library was built by means of the immunoSEQ multiplex PCR assay. Drawn from immuneACCESS, this table holds only the in-frame rearrangements with V and J called that TCRdb kept. Clones are partly lost; checked studies trace under half to an unresolved V gene and leave the rest unexplained. Recorded for this sample are about 180,000 clones; about 79% of them occurred a single time. The ten biggest clones cover 12% to 15% of the sample. Sequenced: PBMCs or T cells enriched from blood (not recorded which). Every receptor here comes from a man aged 50-59 years who had recovered from COVID-19.

The chain uses TRBV27 and TRBJ1-1; TRBD1 matches 10 bases. CDR1 and CDR2 from the germline V gene are MNHEY and SMNVEV (reference sequence). The CDR3 is 19 residues long. Germline trimming cut 5 bases from V and 4 bases from J; bases unmatched to any gene: 19. The CDR3 DNA is TGTGCCAGCAGTCCTACCCTCGGGACAGGGGTTTTGGTAAGCACTGAAGCTTTCTTT. Amino acid sequence: CASSPTLGTGVLVSTEAFF.

This rearrangement joins TRBV5-1 to TRBJ1-1, with TRBD1 matching 8 bases. CDR1 and CDR2 from the germline V gene are SGHRS and YFSETQ. The CDR3 sequence is 15 residues long. J gave up 1 base and V 4 bases, and 6 bases lay outside the gene matches. CDR3 region: CASSPSGQGNTEAFF. CDR3 nucleotide sequence: TGCGCCAGCAGCCCATCTGGACAGGGGAACACTGAAGCTTTCTTT.

V usage is TRBV29-1 and J usage is TRBJ2-1; D perhaps matches TRBD2 (6 bases). The germline gives CDR1 SQVTM, CDR2 ANQGSEA. The length of the CDR3 is 15 residues. V was pared by 8 bases and J by 7 bases, with 24 bases between. CDR3 DNA sequence: TGCAGCACTTATTACGGTGGGGCGGGGAAGAATGAGCAGTTCTTC. Residues: CSTYYGGAGKNEQFF.

This chain connects TRBV7-9 to TRBJ1-4; D not resolved. The CDR3 spans 14 residues. Germline V gives CDR1 SEHNR, CDR2 FQNEAQ (reference sequence). V was cut by 5 bases and J by 8 bases, with 15 bases left in between. The CDR3 protein is CASSESGRAEKLFF. CDR3 in DNA: TGTGCCAGCAGCGAAAGCGGTAGGGCGGAAAAACTGTTTTTT.

The chain combines TRBV15 with TRBJ2-3; 9 bases align to TRBD1. CDR1 and CDR2 (germline): LNHNV, YYDKDF (reference sequence). The CDR3 contains 15 residues. The trim removed 5 bases at V and 1 base at J, leaving 4 bases unmatched. CDR3 protein: CATSPWTGGTDTQYF. The CDR3 bases are TGTGCCACCAGCCCGTGGACAGGGGGCACAGATACGCAGTATTTT. The full variable domain, rest sourced from reference TRBV15 and TRBJ2-3, is DAMVIQNPRYQVTQFGKPVTLSCSQTLNHNVMYWYQQKSSQAPKLLFHYYDKDFNNEADTPDNFQSRRPNTSFCFLDIRSPGLGDTAMYLCATSPWTGGTDTQYFGPGTRLTVL.

The chain combines TRBV5-3 with TRBJ1-2; maybe TRBD1 (6 bases). TRBV5-3 is placed among ORFs of uncertain function. The CDR3 runs to 15 residues. The V gene lost 1 base and the J gene lost 3 bases, with 13 bases spanning the gap. The CDR3: CARSLRQVMDYGYTF. In DNA form, the CDR3 reads TGTGCCAGAAGCTTGAGACAGGTCATGGACTATGGCTACACCTTC.

This rearrangement joins TRBV6-5 to TRBJ2-1, with a tentative D call TRBD2 (6 bases). The CDR3 runs 11 residues. The germline gives CDR1 MNHEY, CDR2 SVGAGI. Trimming removed 6 bases at V and 10 bases at J, with 10 bases between. The CDR3 here is CASRNAGEQFF. In DNA form, the CDR3 reads TGTGCCAGCAGGAACGCGGGGGAGCAGTTCTTC.

The CDR3 sequence is CATLPGQGNTEAFF. Written as DNA, the CDR3 is TGTGCCACTTTACCGGGACAGGGGAACACTGAAGCTTTCTTT. V gene TRBV19 combines with J gene TRBJ1-1; TRBD1 matches at 9 bases. Trimming took 10 bases from V and 1 from J; bases not matched to a gene: 7. CDR3 length equals 14 residues. CDR1 is LNHDA and CDR2 is SQIVND in the germline V gene (reference sequence).

Only one count was recorded for this clone. This chain connects TRBV10-3 to TRBJ1-6; 7 positions match TRBD1. After removal of 6 bases from V and 5 bases from J, the junction contained 1 base not matched to a gene. The germline CDR1 and CDR2 sequences are ENHRY and SYGVKD. This CDR3 is built from 13 residues. Written as DNA, the CDR3 is TGTGCCATCAGGGGACAGAATAATTCACCCCTCCACTTT. This gives the protein CAIRGQNNSPLHF.

This sequence joins TRBV10-1 and TRBJ1-4, with 9 bases that match TRBD1. This CDR3 is built from 17 residues. Trimming at V came to 6 bases and at J to 0 bases, leaving 8 bases not matched to a gene. Germline CDR1 and CDR2: WNHNN and SYGVQD (reference sequence). CDR3 bases: TGCGCCAGCAGCGGGGCGGGACAGGGCGCAACTAATGAAAAACTGTTTTTT. Translating it yields CASSGAGQGATNEKLFF.

The chain recombines TRBV30 with TRBJ1-4; 10 nucleotides match TRBD1. Germline-derived CDR1 and CDR2 are GTSNPN and SVGIG (reference sequence). Trimming took 8 bases from V and 8 from J; bases not matched to a gene: 5. The CDR3 contains 12 residues. Written as DNA, the CDR3 is TGTGCCGGTGACAGGGGGCGAGAAAAACTGTTTTTT. Translation gives CAGDRGREKLFF.

The chain links TRBV5-1 to TRBJ2-3; 9 bases are shared with TRBD1. V lost 4 bases and J lost 3; bases outside the gene matches: 12. The CDR3 is 17 residues long. Germline CDR1 and CDR2: SGHRS and YFSETQ. The CDR3 is CASSRPGTGSVTDTQYF. CDR3 bases: TGCGCCAGCAGCCGTCCCGGGACAGGGTCCGTTACAGATACGCAGTATTTT.

The V gene is TRBV29-1, the J gene TRBJ1-2; D call uncertain. Germline values: CDR1 SQVTM, CDR2 ANQGSEA. Trimming left V 2 bases short and J 5 bases short, with 9 bases between. The CDR3 length is 12 residues. The CDR3 region is CSVESQVYGYTF. The CDR3 nucleotides are TGCAGCGTTGAATCCCAGGTGTATGGCTACACCTTC.

V is TRBV6-5 and J is TRBJ2-2; 8 bases line up with TRBD1. CDR3 length: 13 amino acids. With 7 bases clipped from V and 7 bases from J, the junction kept 5 bases outside the gene matches. Germline V gene data show CDR1 as MNHEY and CDR2 as SVGAGI. CDR3 bases: TGTGCCAGCAAGGTGGGACAGGACGGGGAGCTGTTTTTT. Residues: CASKVGQDGELFF.

J is TRBJ2-7 and V is TRBV25-1, with 7 bases fitting TRBD1. CDR3 length equals 13 residues. The germline gives CDR1 MGHDK, CDR2 SYGVNS. V lost 4 bases to trimming and J lost 3 bases; unmatched junction nucleotides: 3. CDR3: CASSGGGGYEQYF. CDR3 DNA: TGTGCCAGCAGTGGAGGGGGCGGCTACGAGCAGTACTTC.

DNA of the CDR3: TGTGCCAGCAGCCAATGGGGACAGGGGATTGGAGGGCGTAATGAAAAACTGTTTTTT. This gives the protein CASSQWGQGIGGRNEKLFF. This chain links TRBV7-2 with TRBJ1-4; TRBD1 agrees at 10 bases. The CDR3 consists of 19 residues. Germline CDR1 and CDR2: SGHTA and FQGNSA. The ends lost 5 bases at V and 4 bases at J; junction bases unmatched: 16.

This clone occurred a few times. In DNA, the CDR3 is TGTGCCTGGACCACGCCCCGGGCACCCCTCCACTTT. Encoded protein: CAWTTPRAPLHF. The rearrangement uses TRBV30 and TRBJ1-6; no definite D call. Between the trimmed V and J ends, which lost 4 bases and 11 bases, there was a span of 12 bases. The germline CDR1 and CDR2 sequences are GTSNPN and SVGIG (reference sequence). This CDR3 spans 12 amino acids.

The chain links TRBV4-1 to TRBJ1-3; D remains ambiguous. The CDR3 has 16 amino acids. V lost 0 bases, J lost 0 bases, and 9 bases lay in between. Looked up from germline, CDR1 is MGHRA and CDR2 is YSYEKL. CDR3 sequence: CASSQDLLSSGNTIYF. The CDR3 DNA reads as TGCGCCAGCAGCCAAGATCTCCTTAGCTCTGGAAACACCATATATTTT.

The chain combines TRBV30 with TRBJ1-4; 7 bases map to TRBD1. Germline V gives CDR1 GTSNPN, CDR2 SVGIG (reference sequence). V dropped 4 bases and J dropped 4; count of bases not matched to a gene: 9. This CDR3 contains 15 residues. The CDR3 DNA follows: TGTGCCTGGACCTATGGGACAGCTCTTAATGAAAAACTGTTTTTT. Encoded protein: CAWTYGTALNEKLFF.

This chain uses TRBV11-2 with TRBJ2-7; 8 bases are shared with TRBD2. The CDR3 contains 14 residues. V lost 4 bases, J lost 0 bases, and 2 bases stayed unmatched. Germline CDR1 SGHAT, CDR2 FQNNGV. CDR3 nucleotides: TGTGCCAGCAGCTCCGGGACTAGCTCCTACGAGCAGTACTTC. It encodes CASSSGTSSYEQYF.